The clone carrying this T cell receptor beta chain was detected a few times. The data were obtained in a study of blood T cell repertoires in COVID-19. The CDR3 loop spans 15 amino acids. Germline values: CDR1 MNHEY, CDR2 SVGEGT. V was shortened by 0 bases and J by 4 bases, with 12 bases between the two germline ends. Produced via immunoSEQ multiplex PCR; TCRdb's table is partial and in-frame only. This sample yields over 15,000 clones, of which roughly 79% are seen a single time; 30% to 35% belongs to the top ten. The V and J genes are TRBV6-2 or TRBV6-3 and TRBJ2-5, with D tentatively TRBD2 (5 bases). What was sequenced was peripheral blood. The clonotype comes from a man between 65 and 85 years old with active or convalescent COVID-19. The CDR3 loop reads CASSYSIIGLETQYF. Here the CDR3 DNA reads TGTGCCAGCAGTTACTCGATCATCGGACTAGAGACCCAGTACTTC.